Presented here are 30 T cell receptor beta chains from one specimen sequenced in a study of T-cell memory formation after mild COVID-19. TCRdb fed the 5' RACE reads into MiXCR, producing one record per CDR3 protein. The sample records about 360,000 distinct CDR3 sequences, roughly 14% being singletons. The sample taken for sequencing was PBMCs or a T cell subset sorted from them (not recorded which). The receptor source for this set is a man between 18 and 35 years old who had mild COVID-19 (a few samples of this study predate the infection). Cell type and time point are not known.

This clonotype has just a few counts. The chain employs TRBV5-1 and TRBJ2-7; TRBD1 matches 7 bases. J lost 6 bases, V lost 4 bases, and 7 bases had no gene match. The CDR3 sequence is 13 residues long. CDR1 is SGHRS, CDR2 YFSETQ, per germline. In DNA, the CDR3 is TGCGCCAGCAGCCTTGGACAGGACGCCGAGCAGTACGTC. It is translated as CASSLGQDAEQYV.

The V gene is TRBV27, the J gene TRBJ2-1; a possible D gene is TRBD1 (6 bases). The CDR3 has 14 amino acids. Trimming removed 2 bases at V and 6 bases at J, with 11 bases between. Germline V gives CDR1 MNHEY, CDR2 SMNVEV (reference sequence). The CDR3 nucleotides are TGTGCCAGCAGTTTACAGCAGGGGCGCAATGAGCAGTTCTTC. It encodes CASSLQQGRNEQFF.

The chain couples TRBV18 to TRBJ2-1; tentatively, D is TRBD1 (5 bases). The V gene's germline CDR1 is KGHSH and CDR2 LQKENI. The V and J ends lost 2 bases and 8 bases respectively, with 16 bases between them. The CDR3 consists of 15 residues. This chain's CDR3 is CASSPAGRLGDEQFF. CDR3 coding DNA: TGTGCCAGCTCACCAGCAGGGCGATTGGGCGATGAGCAGTTCTTC. Complete variable domain (other parts from reference TRBV18 and TRBJ2-1): NAGVMQNPRHLVRRRGQEARLRCSPMKGHSHVYWYRQLPEEGLKFMVYLQKENIIDESGMPKERFSAEFPKEGPSILRIQQVVRGDSAAYFCASSPAGRLGDEQFFGPGTRLTVL.

This chain uses TRBV4-1 with TRBJ2-3; the match to TRBD2 covers 8 bases. Germline lookup yields CDR1 MGHRA and CDR2 YSYEKL. The CDR3 spans 18 residues. After removal of 7 bases from V and 0 bases from J, the junction contained 15 bases not matched to a gene. The CDR3 DNA reads TGCGCCAGCACCCGAAAGCCGGGGGGGCCGACTAGCACAGATACGCAGTATTTT. Its translation: CASTRKPGGPTSTDTQYF.

V is TRBV29-1 and J is TRBJ2-2; TRBD1 agrees at 7 bases. The junction had 6 bases not matched to a gene; V was cut back by 5 bases and J by 0 bases. Germline values: CDR1 SQVTM, CDR2 ANQGSEA. The CDR3 covers 15 residues. The CDR3 nucleotides read TGCAGCGTTAAAGGGGGCACTACGAACACCGGGGAGCTGTTTTTT. Translation gives CSVKGGTTNTGELFF.

In its sample, this clonotype was seen a few times. The rearrangement joins TRBV7-2 to TRBJ1-6; D may be TRBD1 (6 bases). Looked up from germline, CDR1 is SGHTA and CDR2 is FQGNSA. This CDR3 comprises 14 residues. V lost 5 bases and J lost 10, with 15 bases in between. As DNA, the CDR3 is TGTGCCAGCAGCGAGACAGCAGGGGAATCACCCCTCCACTTT. This translates into CASSETAGESPLHF.

CDR3 nucleotides: TGTGCCAGCAGCCAAGAAACACGACAAAACACCGGGGAGCTGTTTTTT. It is translated as CASSQETRQNTGELFF. The rearrangement uses TRBV3-1 and TRBJ2-2, with D hard to call. The length of the CDR3 is 16 residues. Germline V CDR1 and CDR2: LGHDT, YNNKEL (reference sequence). The V and J ends lost 0 bases and 2 bases respectively, with 10 bases between them.

The chain combines TRBV24-1 with TRBJ2-1; D might be TRBD1 (6 bases). Germline V CDR1 and CDR2: KGHDR, SFDVKD. CDR3 length: 17 residues. Trimming left V 5 bases short and J 0 bases short, with 16 bases between. The CDR3 region is CATSGEGHPSSYNEQFF. In DNA form, the CDR3 reads TGTGCCACCAGTGGAGAGGGACACCCGAGCTCCTACAATGAGCAGTTCTTC.

The gene calls are TRBV13 and TRBJ2-7; D remains unclear. V lost 3 bases and J 1 base, leaving 7 bases between the germline ends. This CDR3 contains 13 residues. Germline CDR1 and CDR2: PRHDT and FYEKMQ (reference sequence). CDR3: CASSFQVSYEQYF. CDR3 bases: TGTGCCAGCAGCTTCCAGGTATCCTACGAGCAGTACTTC.

This clonotype was seen just once. The rearrangement joins TRBV2 to TRBJ2-1, with D unclear. V was shortened by 7 bases and J by 4 bases, with 11 bases between the two germline ends. The CDR3 is 13 amino acids. CDR1 is SNHLY and CDR2 is FYNNEI in the germline V gene. The CDR3, as DNA: TGTGCCAGCATCCCCTTGGCTTACAATGAGCAGTTCTTC. Translated: CASIPLAYNEQFF.

This chain's CDR3 is CASSLAGNHEQFF. The CDR3 nucleotides are TGTGCCAGCAGTTTAGCCGGGAACCATGAGCAGTTCTTC. The V call is TRBV12-3 or TRBV12-4, the J call TRBJ2-1, with D possibly being TRBD2 (5 bases). This CDR3 has 13 amino acids. Trimming took off 0 bases at V and 8 bases at J, with 8 bases between the two ends.

V and J are TRBV7-2 and TRBJ1-2; TRBD1 aligns across 7 bases. Per the germline V gene, CDR1 is SGHTA and CDR2 is FQGNSA. The CDR3 covers 13 residues. Trimming removed 7 bases from V and 4 bases from J; junction bases left unmatched: 6. CDR3 coding DNA: TGTGCCAGCACGTCAAGACAGGGCTATGGCTACACCTTC. This translates into CASTSRQGYGYTF.

This clonotype was seen more than once but under ten times. The chain is built from TRBV7-9 and TRBJ2-2, with D perhaps TRBD1 or TRBD2 (5 bases each). Trimming took 4 bases from V and 6 from J, leaving 24 bases between them. The CDR3 consists of 18 residues. Germline V gives CDR1 SEHNR, CDR2 FQNEAQ (reference sequence). The chain's CDR3 is CASSSRTWGSIGSGELFF. CDR3 nucleotides: TGTGCCAGCAGCTCGCGGACGTGGGGGTCCATTGGATCCGGGGAGCTGTTTTTT.

This clonotype has at least ten counts. The rearrangement links TRBV24-1 to TRBJ2-1, with a weak D call TRBD2 (7 bases). Germline CDR1 and CDR2: KGHDR and SFDVKD. Trimming pared 11 bases from V and 10 bases from J, leaving 23 bases between. This CDR3 is built from 14 residues. The CDR3 protein is CAIRGRGGTREQFF. CDR3 DNA: TGTGCCATAAGGGGAAGGGGGGGCACAAGGGAGCAGTTCTTC.

The V and J genes are TRBV7-9 and TRBJ2-1; possibly TRBD1 or TRBD2 for D (8 bases each). V gave up 5 bases and J gave up 7 bases, with 18 bases separating them. CDR3 size: 15 residues. Germline V gene lookup returns CDR1 SEHNR and CDR2 FQNEAQ (reference sequence). The CDR3 loop is CASSPQGAGGNEQFF. CDR3 DNA sequence: TGTGCCAGCAGCCCTCAGGGGGCGGGGGGAAATGAGCAGTTCTTC.

The V gene is TRBV20-1, the J gene TRBJ1-5; maybe TRBD1 (6 bases). This CDR3 contains 16 residues. Between the trimmed V and J ends, which lost 0 bases and 2 bases, there was a span of 14 bases. Germline CDR1 and CDR2: DFQATT and SNEGSKA (reference sequence). CDR3 DNA: TGCAGTGCTAGAGACCGGGGGGCCGGGGGCAATCAGCCCCAGCATTTT. Protein: CSARDRGAGGNQPQHF.

The chain joins TRBV29-1 to TRBJ2-5; D is possibly TRBD1 (6 bases). Germline values: CDR1 SQVTM, CDR2 ANQGSEA. V was pared by 6 bases and J by 6 bases, with 11 bases between. The CDR3 consists of 11 residues. The CDR3 sequence is CSVGQRQTQYF. The CDR3 DNA reads as TGCAGCGTAGGACAGCGCCAGACCCAGTACTTC.

The chain employs TRBV3-1 and TRBJ1-4, with TRBD1 as a possible D gene (6 bases). V lost 1 base to trimming and J lost 0 bases, with 15 bases between them. The CDR3 consists of 18 residues. Per the germline V gene, CDR1 is LGHDT and CDR2 is YNNKEL (reference sequence). As DNA, the CDR3 is TGTGCCAGCAGCCAAGCCGGCTCGGGGGGCCCAACTAATGAAAAACTGTTTTTT. Its protein product is CASSQAGSGGPTNEKLFF.

This clonotype was counted between two and nine times. This rearrangement joins TRBV18 to TRBJ1-3; unclear D gene. The CDR3 loop spans 16 amino acids. The germline CDR1 and CDR2 sequences are KGHSH and LQKENI. Trimming removed 3 bases at V and 4 bases at J, with 16 bases between. DNA of the CDR3: TGTGCCAGCTCACCGCAACCCCCGGTGTACGGAAACACCATATATTTT. Amino acid sequence: CASSPQPPVYGNTIYF. The full variable domain, in which reference TRBV18 and TRBJ1-3 provide the parts outside the CDR3, is NAGVMQNPRHLVRRRGQEARLRCSPMKGHSHVYWYRQLPEEGLKFMVYLQKENIIDESGMPKERFSAEFPKEGPSILRIQQVVRGDSAAYFCASSPQPPVYGNTIYFGEGSWLTVV.

This clonotype was found many times. The CDR3 bases are TGTGCCAGCAGCTTAATAGGGTCCTACAATGAGCAGTTCTTC. It is translated as CASSLIGSYNEQFF. This rearrangement joins TRBV7-3 to TRBJ2-1; D gene uncertain. V was pared by 1 base and J by 1 base, with 5 bases between. From germline, CDR1 is SGHTA and CDR2 FQGTGA. The CDR3 has 14 amino acids.

This clonotype was counted a few times. The chain couples TRBV14 to TRBJ1-2, with D uncertain. Trimming took 1 base from V and 5 from J, leaving 8 bases between them. The CDR3 runs to 13 residues. CDR1 and CDR2 (germline): SGHDN, FVKESK. The CDR3 DNA reads as TGTGCCAGCAGCCAAGGTGCGGGGTATGGCTACACCTTC. It translates to CASSQGAGYGYTF.

This clonotype has only a few counts. The chain recombines TRBV5-1 with TRBJ2-7; D gene uncertain. Trimming stripped 0 bases from V and 5 bases from J, with 9 bases between. The CDR3 spans 13 residues. Germline CDR1 reads SGHRS; CDR2 reads YFSETQ. The CDR3 here is CASSLGAGNEQYV. CDR3 coding DNA: TGCGCCAGCAGCTTGGGTGCAGGTAACGAGCAGTACGTC.

This clonotype was detected a few times. V is TRBV9 and J is TRBJ1-4; possibly TRBD1 for D (5 bases). Trimming pared 3 bases from V and 0 bases from J, leaving 18 bases between. This CDR3 is built from 18 residues. Germline V gives CDR1 SGDLS, CDR2 YYNGEE. CDR3 protein: CASSANALRGATNEKLFF. CDR3 sequence (DNA): TGTGCCAGCAGCGCCAACGCCCTGCGGGGGGCAACTAATGAAAAACTGTTTTTT.

The chain couples TRBV4-1 to TRBJ2-7; 10 bases map to TRBD1. Germline V gene data show CDR1 as MGHRA and CDR2 as YSYEKL. The V segment lost 3 bases and the J segment 5 bases; nucleotides outside the gene matches: 7. CDR3 length: 15 residues. DNA for the CDR3: TGCGCCAGCAGCCAGCCGGGACAGGGGTATAACGAGCAGTACTTC. As protein: CASSQPGQGYNEQYF.

The chain employs TRBV20-1 and TRBJ1-5; D unclear. Germline-derived CDR1 and CDR2 are DFQATT and SNEGSKA (reference sequence). V lost 4 bases to trimming and J lost 11 bases, with 12 bases between them. This CDR3 contains 11 residues. The CDR3, as DNA: TGCAGTGCTACAAACGACGAGTCCCAGCATTTT. It translates to CSATNDESQHF.

The CDR3 region is CASSADTPNTGELFF. CDR3 bases: TGCGCCAGCAGCGCGGACACCCCGAACACCGGGGAGCTGTTTTTT. The chain joins TRBV5-1 to TRBJ2-2; a weak D match, TRBD1 (5 bases). V lost 4 bases and J 0 bases, leaving 10 bases between the germline ends. Germline V CDR1 and CDR2: SGHRS, YFSETQ. The CDR3 runs to 15 residues.

This clonotype was found once. The V and J genes are TRBV27 and TRBJ2-2; possible D gene TRBD2, 6 bases. Between the trimmed V and J ends, which lost 4 bases and 4 bases, there was a span of 10 bases. Germline CDR1 MNHEY, CDR2 SMNVEV (reference sequence). CDR3 length equals 14 residues. CDR3 protein: CASSSSGSTGELFF. In nucleotides, the CDR3 is TGTGCCAGCAGTTCCTCCGGGAGCACCGGGGAGCTGTTTTTT.

This clonotype was observed a handful of times. This chain joins TRBV6-2 or TRBV6-3 and TRBJ1-5, with TRBD1 matching 7 bases. In germline, CDR1 is MNHEY, CDR2 SVGEGT. Unmatched junction bases numbered 6, after V lost 0 bases and J lost 4 bases. The CDR3 is 16 amino acids. CDR3 in DNA: TGTGCCAGCAGTTACTCGATAGGGGGCCCGAATCAGCCCCAGCATTTT. It codes for CASSYSIGGPNQPQHF.

This chain joins TRBV5-5 and TRBJ2-2; 10 bases line up with TRBD2. The V gene end was trimmed by 4 bases and the J gene end by 2 bases; junction bases not matched to a gene: 5. There are 16 residues in the CDR3. Per the germline V gene, CDR1 is SGHKS and CDR2 is YYEKEE (reference sequence). The DNA for the CDR3 is TGTGCCAGCAGCCCGCTAGCGGGGGATAACACCGGGGAGCTGTTTTTT. Translated, it gives CASSPLAGDNTGELFF.

The V and J genes are TRBV7-8 and TRBJ1-5, with a possible D match to TRBD1 (5 bases). CDR3 length: 19 residues. From germline, CDR1 is SGHVS and CDR2 FQNEAQ. V was pared by 0 bases and J by 5 bases, with 23 bases between. The CDR3 region is CASSLALVDEDNSYQPQHF. The CDR3 bases are TGTGCCAGCAGCTTAGCACTGGTTGACGAGGACAATTCTTATCAGCCCCAGCATTTT.